This T cell receptor (beta chain) was found in a study of T cell changes during pregnancy in multiple sclerosis. Clones were sequenced by immunoSEQ multiplex PCR, and TCRdb holds only the in-frame ones, with some missing. This sample has about 41,000 clones, with 90% found just once. Trimming left V 3 bases short and J 3 bases short, with 8 bases between. CDR3 length: 13 residues. Germline loops: CDR1 LNHDA, CDR2 SQIVND (reference sequence). The rearrangement links TRBV19 to TRBJ1-1; the D is unclear. The TCR comes from a female donor with multiple sclerosis, enrolled in a pregnancy study. The source material was CD8+ T cells from peripheral blood mononuclear cells, sampled in the first trimester of pregnancy. The CDR3 coding sequence is TGTGCCAGTAGTATCGACACCCACACTGAAGCTTTCTTT. It specifies CASSIDTHTEAFF.